The TCR beta chain described here comes from a study of shared clonotypes between healthy human individuals. Concerning this clone itself: Its matching antigen is unknown.

Assay used: immunoSEQ multiplex PCR; TCRdb lists only in-frame clones, some missing. In the table there are millions of clones, approximately 94% of which are singletons. Selected positively for CCR7 and CD45RO-negative, naive CD8 cells excluded terminally differentiated effector memory CD45RA+ cells. Study-wide results and caveats: Estimated clonotype richness was generally higher in naive than memory subsets. Between four donors, naive CD4 clonotypes were shared at a level of about 5%.

The sample comprised naive CD8+ T cells sorted from blood. This TCR was recovered from a man between 18 and 35 years old in good health.

The CDR3 nucleotides are TGTGCCAGCAGCTTGGGGTCGGGGTTCGCTGAAGCTTTCTTT. Its protein product is CASSLGSGFAEAFF. The chain is built from TRBV5-6 and TRBJ1-1; D not resolved. V was clipped by 0 bases and J by 6 bases, with 12 bases between them. The CDR3 spans 14 residues. The germline CDR1 and CDR2 sequences are SGHDT and YYEEEE.